The entry below gives a single T cell receptor beta chain sequence along with its context. These data originate in a study of T cell responses to AZD1222 COVID-19 vaccine. Germline lookup yields CDR1 KGHDR and CDR2 SFDVKD. Deletions cut 5 bases from V and 6 bases from J, with 12 bases between. The CDR3 is made up of 14 amino acids. Measured with immunoSEQ multiplex PCR; TCRdb has only the in-frame clones, and not every one. Counted here are about 120,000 clones, 85% to 90% occurring once; the ten biggest clones make up roughly 7.1%. This TCR derives from an adult who received the AZD1222 COVID-19 vaccine. Sample: peripheral blood, taken 28 days after the second AZD1222 dose. The J gene is TRBJ2-2, the V gene TRBV24-1, with D perhaps being TRBD1 or TRBD2 (5 bases each). The CDR3 reads CATSAFEGSGELFF. CDR3 bases: TGTGCCACCAGTGCCTTCGAGGGGTCCGGGGAGCTGTTTTTT.